The subject of this entry is one T cell receptor (beta chain). This sample is part of a study of T-cell reconstitution after alpha-beta-depleted transplantation in children. V lost 2 bases and J 9 bases, leaving 14 bases between the germline ends. CDR3 length: 15 residues. The V gene's germline CDR1 is SGHAT and CDR2 FQNNGV. Unique molecular identifiers featured in how the TCRbeta library was prepared. TCRdb fed the PCR reads into MiXCR, producing one record per CDR3 protein. The table lists around 410,000 distinct CDR3 sequences, roughly a tenth of them singletons. The sequence derives from a human donor who donated a stem cell graft to a child with acute myeloid leukemia. Sequenced here: PBMCs from the stem cell graft donor, sampled from the stem cell graft. V is TRBV11-2 and J is TRBJ1-6; D remains unclear. This chain's CDR3 is CASSLRGPPVSPLHF. The DNA of the CDR3 is TGTGCCAGCAGCTTACGAGGGCCACCAGTTTCACCCCTCCACTTT.